Detailed here is one T cell receptor beta chain. The antigen is not known. One junction end does not reproduce the germline sequence, and a read error may be involved. The CDR3 loop spans 13 amino acids. The sample belongs to a study of cytotoxic CD8 clonotypes in ibrutinib-treated CLL. Study information: The patient breakdown showed roughly 10 relapsed/refractory and roughly 14 treatment-naive cases, with approximately 18 IGHV unmutated. General study points: Clonality was higher at baseline than in age-matched healthy donors and tracked circulating CD8+ T-cell counts.

Libraries were prepared by immunoSEQ multiplex PCR; TCRdb keeps only in-frame clonotypes and omits some of them. The data show about 300,000 clones, with 76% seen just once and 5.6% held by the top ten. The rearrangement links TRBV5-3 to TRBJ2-3; D is unresolved. TRBV5-3 is flagged as an ORF with uncertain function. Here the sequenced sample was PBMCs, taken at disease progression, from a patient treated with ibrutinib. This clonotype originated in a human donor with chronic lymphocytic leukemia. CDR3 in DNA: TGTGCCAGCAGCTTGGTAGGCACAGATACGCAGTATTTT. Protein: CASSLVGTDTQYF.